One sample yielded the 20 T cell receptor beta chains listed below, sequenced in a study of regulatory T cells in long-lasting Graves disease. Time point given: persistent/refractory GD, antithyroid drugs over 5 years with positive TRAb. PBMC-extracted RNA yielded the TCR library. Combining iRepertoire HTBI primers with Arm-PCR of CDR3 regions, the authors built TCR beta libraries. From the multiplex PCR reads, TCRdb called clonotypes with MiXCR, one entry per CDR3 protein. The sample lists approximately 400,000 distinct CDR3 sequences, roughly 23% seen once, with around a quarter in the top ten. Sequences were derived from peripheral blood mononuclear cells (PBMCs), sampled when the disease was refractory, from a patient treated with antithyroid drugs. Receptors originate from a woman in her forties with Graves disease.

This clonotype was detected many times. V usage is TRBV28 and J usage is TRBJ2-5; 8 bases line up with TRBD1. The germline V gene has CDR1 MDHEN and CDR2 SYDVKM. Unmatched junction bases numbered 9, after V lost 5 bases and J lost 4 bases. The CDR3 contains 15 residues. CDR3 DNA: TGTGCCAGCAGTGCATTCAGGGGGCTCGGAGAGACCCAGTACTTC. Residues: CASSAFRGLGETQYF.

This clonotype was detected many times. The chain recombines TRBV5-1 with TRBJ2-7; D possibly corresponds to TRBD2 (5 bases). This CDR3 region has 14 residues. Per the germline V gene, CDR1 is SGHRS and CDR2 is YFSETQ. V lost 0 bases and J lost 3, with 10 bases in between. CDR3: CASSLAYGVYEQYF. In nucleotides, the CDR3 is TGCGCCAGCAGCTTGGCCTACGGGGTCTACGAGCAGTACTTC.

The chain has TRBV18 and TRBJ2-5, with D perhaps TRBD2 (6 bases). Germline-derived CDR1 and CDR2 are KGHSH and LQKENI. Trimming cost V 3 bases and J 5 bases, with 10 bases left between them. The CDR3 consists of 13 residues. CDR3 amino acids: CASSPGRIETQYF. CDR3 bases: TGTGCCAGCTCACCGGGGAGGATCGAGACCCAGTACTTC.

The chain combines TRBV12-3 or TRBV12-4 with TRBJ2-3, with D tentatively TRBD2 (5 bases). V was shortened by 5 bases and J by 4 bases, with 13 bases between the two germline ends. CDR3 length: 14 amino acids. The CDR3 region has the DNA TGTGCCAGCAGTCTTAGGCAGGAGGCAGATACGCAGTATTTT. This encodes CASSLRQEADTQYF.

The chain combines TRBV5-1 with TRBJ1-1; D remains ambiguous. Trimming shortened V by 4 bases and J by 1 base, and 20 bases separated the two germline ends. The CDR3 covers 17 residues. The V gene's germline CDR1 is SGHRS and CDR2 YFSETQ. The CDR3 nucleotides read TGCGCCAGCAGCCTAGAAACCCCCATCACCCCGAACACTGAAGCTTTCTTT. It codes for CASSLETPITPNTEAFF.

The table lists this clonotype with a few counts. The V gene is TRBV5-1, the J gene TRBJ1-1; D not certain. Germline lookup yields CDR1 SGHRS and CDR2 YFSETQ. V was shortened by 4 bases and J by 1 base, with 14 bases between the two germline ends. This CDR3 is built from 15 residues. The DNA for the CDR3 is TGCGCCAGCAGCCCGGACTTTTCAGGGAACACTGAAGCTTTCTTT. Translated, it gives CASSPDFSGNTEAFF.

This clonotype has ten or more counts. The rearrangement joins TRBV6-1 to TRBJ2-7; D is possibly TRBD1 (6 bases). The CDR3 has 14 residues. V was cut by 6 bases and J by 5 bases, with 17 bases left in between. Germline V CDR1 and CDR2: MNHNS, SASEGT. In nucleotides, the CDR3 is TGTGCCAGCAGCCAGGACAGTGCAGTCCACGAGCAGTACTTC. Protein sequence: CASSQDSAVHEQYF.

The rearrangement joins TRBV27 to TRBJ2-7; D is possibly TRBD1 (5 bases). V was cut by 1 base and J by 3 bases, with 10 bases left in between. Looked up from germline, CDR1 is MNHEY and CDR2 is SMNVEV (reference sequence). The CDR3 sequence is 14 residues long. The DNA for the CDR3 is TGTGCCAGCAGTTTATACCAGGGTCACTACGAGCAGTACTTC. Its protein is CASSLYQGHYEQYF.

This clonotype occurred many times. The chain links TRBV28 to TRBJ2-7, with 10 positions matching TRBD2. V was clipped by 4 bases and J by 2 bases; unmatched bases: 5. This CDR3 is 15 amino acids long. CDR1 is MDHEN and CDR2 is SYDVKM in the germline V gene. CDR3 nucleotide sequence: TGTGCCAGCAGTTCTAGCGGGAGCCCTCCCTACGAGCAGTACTTC. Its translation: CASSSSGSPPYEQYF.

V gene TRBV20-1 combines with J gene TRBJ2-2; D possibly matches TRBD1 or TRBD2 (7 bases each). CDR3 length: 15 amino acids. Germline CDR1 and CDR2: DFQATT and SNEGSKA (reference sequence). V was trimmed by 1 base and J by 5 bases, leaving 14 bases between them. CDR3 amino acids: CSARGQGGVTGELFF. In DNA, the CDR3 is TGCAGTGCTAGAGGGCAGGGGGGGGTTACCGGGGAGCTGTTTTTT.

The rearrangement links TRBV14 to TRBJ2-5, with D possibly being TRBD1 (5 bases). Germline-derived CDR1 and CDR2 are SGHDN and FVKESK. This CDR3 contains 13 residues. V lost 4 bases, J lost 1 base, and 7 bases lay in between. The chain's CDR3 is CASSRTLQETQYF. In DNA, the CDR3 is TGTGCCAGCAGCCGGACACTCCAAGAGACCCAGTACTTC.

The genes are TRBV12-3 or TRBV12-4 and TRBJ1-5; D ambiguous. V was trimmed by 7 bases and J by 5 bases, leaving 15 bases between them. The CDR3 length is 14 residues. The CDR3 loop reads CASTYSGIDQPQHF. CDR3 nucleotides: TGTGCCAGCACCTATTCGGGTATCGATCAGCCCCAGCATTTT.

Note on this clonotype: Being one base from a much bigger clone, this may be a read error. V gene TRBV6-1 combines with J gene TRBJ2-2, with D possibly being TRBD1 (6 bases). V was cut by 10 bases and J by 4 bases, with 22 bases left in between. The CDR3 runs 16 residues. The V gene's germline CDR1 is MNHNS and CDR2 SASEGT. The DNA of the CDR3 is TGTGCCAACAAAAAAACAGGGTCCACTTCCACCGGGGAGCTGTTTTTT. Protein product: CANKKTGSTSTGELFF.

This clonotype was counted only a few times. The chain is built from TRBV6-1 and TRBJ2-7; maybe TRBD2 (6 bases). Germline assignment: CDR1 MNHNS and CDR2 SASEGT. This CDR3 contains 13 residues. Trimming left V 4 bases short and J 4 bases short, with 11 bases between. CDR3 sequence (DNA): TGTGCCAGCAGTGCCGGGAGTGAGTACGAGCAGTACTTC. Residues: CASSAGSEYEQYF.

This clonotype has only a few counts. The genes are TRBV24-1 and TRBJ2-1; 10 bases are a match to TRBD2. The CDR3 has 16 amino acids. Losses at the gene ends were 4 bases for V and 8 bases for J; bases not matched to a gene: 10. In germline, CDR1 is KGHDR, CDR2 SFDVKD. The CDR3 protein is CATSDLGASGRDEQFF. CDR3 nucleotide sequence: TGTGCCACCAGTGACCTGGGGGCTAGCGGGAGAGATGAGCAGTTCTTC.

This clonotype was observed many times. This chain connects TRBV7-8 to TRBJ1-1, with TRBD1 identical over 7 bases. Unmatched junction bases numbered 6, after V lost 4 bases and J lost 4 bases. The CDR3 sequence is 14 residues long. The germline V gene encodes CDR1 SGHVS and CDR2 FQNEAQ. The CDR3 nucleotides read TGTGCCAGCAGCTCGACAGGGCAGATCACTGAAGCTTTCTTT. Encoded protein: CASSSTGQITEAFF.

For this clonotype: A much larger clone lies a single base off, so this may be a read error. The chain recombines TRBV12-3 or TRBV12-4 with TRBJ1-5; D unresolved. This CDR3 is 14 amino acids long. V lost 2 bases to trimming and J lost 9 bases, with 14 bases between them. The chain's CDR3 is CASSLRRVVPPQHF. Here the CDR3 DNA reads TGTGCCAGCAGTTTACGGAGGGTTGTTCCGCCCCAGCATTTT.

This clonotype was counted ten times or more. The CDR3 spells CSVGLRVDGELFF. CDR3 sequence (DNA): TGCAGCGTTGGTCTCAGGGTGGACGGGGAGCTGTTTTTT. The rearrangement joins TRBV29-1 to TRBJ2-2; D is possibly TRBD1 (5 bases). The length of the CDR3 is 13 residues. Germline assignment: CDR1 SQVTM and CDR2 ANQGSEA. V was pared by 4 bases and J by 7 bases, with 13 bases between.

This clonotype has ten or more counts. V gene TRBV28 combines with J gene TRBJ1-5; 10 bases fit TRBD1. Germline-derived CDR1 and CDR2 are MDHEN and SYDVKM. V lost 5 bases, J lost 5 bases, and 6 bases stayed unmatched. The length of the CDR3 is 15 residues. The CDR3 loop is CASSPAGQGDQPQHF. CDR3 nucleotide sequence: TGTGCCAGCAGTCCTGCAGGACAGGGGGATCAGCCCCAGCATTTT.

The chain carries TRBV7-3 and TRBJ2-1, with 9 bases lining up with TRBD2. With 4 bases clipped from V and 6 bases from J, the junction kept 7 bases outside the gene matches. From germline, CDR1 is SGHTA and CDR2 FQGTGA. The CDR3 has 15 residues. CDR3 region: CASSYTGTSSNEQFF. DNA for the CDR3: TGTGCCAGCAGCTATACCGGGACTAGCAGCAATGAGCAGTTCTTC.